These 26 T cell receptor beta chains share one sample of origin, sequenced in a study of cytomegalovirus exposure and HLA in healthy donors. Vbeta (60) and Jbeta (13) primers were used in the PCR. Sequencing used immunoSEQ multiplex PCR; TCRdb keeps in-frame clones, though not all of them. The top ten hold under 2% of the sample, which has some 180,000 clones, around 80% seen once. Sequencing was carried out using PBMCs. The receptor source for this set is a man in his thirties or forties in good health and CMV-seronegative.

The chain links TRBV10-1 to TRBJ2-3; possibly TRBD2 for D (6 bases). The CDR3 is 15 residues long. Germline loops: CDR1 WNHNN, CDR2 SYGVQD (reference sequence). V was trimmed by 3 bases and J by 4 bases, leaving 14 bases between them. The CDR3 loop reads CASSEHPSDPDTQYF. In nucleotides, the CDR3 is TGCGCCAGCAGTGAACACCCTAGCGACCCAGATACGCAGTATTTT.

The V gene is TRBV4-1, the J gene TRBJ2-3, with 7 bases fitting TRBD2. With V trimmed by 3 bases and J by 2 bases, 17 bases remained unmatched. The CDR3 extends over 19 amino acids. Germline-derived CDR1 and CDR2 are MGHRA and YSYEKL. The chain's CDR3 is CASSHSIAGASGATDTQYF. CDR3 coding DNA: TGCGCCAGCAGCCACTCAATAGCCGGGGCTAGCGGAGCCACAGATACGCAGTATTTT.

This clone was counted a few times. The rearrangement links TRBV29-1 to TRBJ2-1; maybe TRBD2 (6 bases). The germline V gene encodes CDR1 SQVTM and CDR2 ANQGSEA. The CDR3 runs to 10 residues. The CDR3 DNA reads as TGCAGGGGGGGTGACAATGAGCAGTTCTTC. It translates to CRGGDNEQFF.

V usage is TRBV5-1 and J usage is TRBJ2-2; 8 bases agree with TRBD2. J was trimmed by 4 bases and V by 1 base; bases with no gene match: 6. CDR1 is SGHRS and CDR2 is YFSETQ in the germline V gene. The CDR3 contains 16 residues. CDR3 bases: TGCGCCAGCAGCTTGAGGCTTACTAGCGGCACCGGGGAGCTGTTTTTT. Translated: CASSLRLTSGTGELFF.

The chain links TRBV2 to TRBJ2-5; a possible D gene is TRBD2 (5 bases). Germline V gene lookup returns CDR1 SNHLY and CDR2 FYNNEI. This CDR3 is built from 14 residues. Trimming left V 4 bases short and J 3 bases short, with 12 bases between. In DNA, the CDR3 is TGTGCCAGCAGTGCTAGGGCGGGTGAAGAGACCCAGTACTTC. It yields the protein CASSARAGEETQYF.

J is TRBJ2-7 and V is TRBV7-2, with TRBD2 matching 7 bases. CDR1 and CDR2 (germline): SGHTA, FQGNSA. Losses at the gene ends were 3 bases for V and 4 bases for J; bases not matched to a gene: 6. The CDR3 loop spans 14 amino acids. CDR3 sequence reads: CASSLGGSHYEQYF. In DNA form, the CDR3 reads TGTGCCAGCAGCTTGGGGGGGAGCCATTACGAGCAGTACTTC.

The CDR3 is CASTRGLAGADEQFF. CDR3 DNA: TGTGCCAGCACCCGTGGACTAGCGGGAGCCGACGAGCAGTTCTTC. This chain uses TRBV6-7 with TRBJ2-1; 13 bases align to TRBD2. TRBV6-7 is noted as an ORF with a role that remains uncertain. V shed 7 bases and J 10 bases; nucleotides not matched to a gene: 10. The CDR3 totals 15 residues.

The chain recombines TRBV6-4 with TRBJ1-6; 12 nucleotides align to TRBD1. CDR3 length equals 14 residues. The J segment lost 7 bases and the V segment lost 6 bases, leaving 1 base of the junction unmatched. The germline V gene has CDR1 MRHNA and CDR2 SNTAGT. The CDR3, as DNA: TGTGCCAGCAGAGGGACAGGGGGCAATTCACCCCTCCACTTT. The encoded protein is CASRGTGGNSPLHF.

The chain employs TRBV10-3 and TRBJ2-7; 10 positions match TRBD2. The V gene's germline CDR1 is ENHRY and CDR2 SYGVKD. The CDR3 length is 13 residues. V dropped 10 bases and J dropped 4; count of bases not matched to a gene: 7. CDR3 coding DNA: TGTGCCACCTTAAGGACTAGCGGTTACGAGCAGTACTTC. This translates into CATLRTSGYEQYF.

The CDR3 protein is CASSRGLNYGYTF. The CDR3 DNA follows: TGTGCCAGCAGCCGCGGACTTAACTATGGCTACACCTTC. This chain links TRBV7-6 with TRBJ1-2; D remains ambiguous. CDR1 is SGHVS, CDR2 FNYEAQ, per germline. This CDR3 spans 13 amino acids. Trimming stripped 5 bases from V and 1 base from J, with 8 bases between.

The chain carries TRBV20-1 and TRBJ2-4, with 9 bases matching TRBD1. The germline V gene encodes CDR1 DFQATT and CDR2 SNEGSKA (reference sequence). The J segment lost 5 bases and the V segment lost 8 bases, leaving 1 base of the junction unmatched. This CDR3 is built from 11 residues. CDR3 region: CSWDRENIQYF. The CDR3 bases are TGCAGTTGGGACAGGGAAAACATTCAGTACTTC.

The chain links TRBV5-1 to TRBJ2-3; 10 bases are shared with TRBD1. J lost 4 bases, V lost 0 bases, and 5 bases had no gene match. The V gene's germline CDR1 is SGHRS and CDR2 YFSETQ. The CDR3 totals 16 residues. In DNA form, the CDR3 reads TGCGCCAGCAGCTTGGCGCCGACAGGGGGCCCAGATACGCAGTATTTT. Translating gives CASSLAPTGGPDTQYF. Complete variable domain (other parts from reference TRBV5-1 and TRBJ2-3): KAGVTQTPRYLIKTRGQQVTLSCSPISGHRSVSWYQQTPGQGLQFLFEYFSETQRNKGNFPGRFSGRQFSNSRSEMNVSTLELGDSALYLCASSLAPTGGPDTQYFGPGTRLTVL.

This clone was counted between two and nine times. The CDR3 loop reads CASSPGRGLAGQNEQFF. The CDR3 coding sequence is TGTGCCAGCAGCCCGGGACGGGGACTAGCGGGACAGAATGAGCAGTTCTTC. This chain joins TRBV9 and TRBJ2-1; 13 nucleotides match TRBD2. The CDR3 is 17 amino acids. With 4 bases clipped from V and 7 bases from J, the junction kept 11 bases outside the gene matches. CDR1 and CDR2 from the germline V gene are SGDLS and YYNGEE.

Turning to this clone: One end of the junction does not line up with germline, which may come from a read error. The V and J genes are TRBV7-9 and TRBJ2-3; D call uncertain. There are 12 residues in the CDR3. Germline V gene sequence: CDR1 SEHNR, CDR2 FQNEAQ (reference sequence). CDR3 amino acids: CSSSLTPDTQYF. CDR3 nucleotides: TGTTCCAGCAGCTTGACTCCAGATACGCAGTATTTT. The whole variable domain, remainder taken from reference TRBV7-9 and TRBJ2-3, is DTGVSQNPRHKITKRGQNVTFRCDPISEHNRLYWYRQTLGQGPEFLTYFQNEAQLEKSRLLSDRFSAERPKGSFSTLEIQRTEQGDSAMYLCSSSLTPDTQYFGPGTRLTVL.

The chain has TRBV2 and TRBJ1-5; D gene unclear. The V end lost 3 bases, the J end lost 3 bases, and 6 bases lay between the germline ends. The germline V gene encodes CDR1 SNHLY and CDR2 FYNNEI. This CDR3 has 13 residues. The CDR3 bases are TGTGCCAGCAGTGATACAGACAATCAGCCCCAGCATTTT. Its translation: CASSDTDNQPQHF.

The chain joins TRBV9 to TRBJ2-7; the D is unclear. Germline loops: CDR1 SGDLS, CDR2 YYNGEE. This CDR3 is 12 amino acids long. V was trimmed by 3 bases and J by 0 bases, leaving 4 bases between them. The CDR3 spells CASSGVSYEQYF. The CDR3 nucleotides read TGTGCCAGCAGCGGAGTCTCCTACGAGCAGTACTTC.

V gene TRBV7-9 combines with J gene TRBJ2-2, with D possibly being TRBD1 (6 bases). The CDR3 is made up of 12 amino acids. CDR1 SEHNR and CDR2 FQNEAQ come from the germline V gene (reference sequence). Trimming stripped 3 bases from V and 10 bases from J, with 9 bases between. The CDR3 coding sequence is TGTGCCAGCAGCTTTGGGGGCCCGGAGCTGTTTTTT. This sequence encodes CASSFGGPELFF.

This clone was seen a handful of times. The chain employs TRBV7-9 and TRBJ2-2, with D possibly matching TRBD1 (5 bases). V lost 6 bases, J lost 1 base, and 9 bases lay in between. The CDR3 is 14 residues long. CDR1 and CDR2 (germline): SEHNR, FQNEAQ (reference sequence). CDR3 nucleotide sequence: TGTGCCAGCAGTTGGCAGGGGAACACCGGGGAGCTGTTTTTT. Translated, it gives CASSWQGNTGELFF. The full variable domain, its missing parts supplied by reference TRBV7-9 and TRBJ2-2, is DTGVSQNPRHKITKRGQNVTFRCDPISEHNRLYWYRQTLGQGPEFLTYFQNEAQLEKSRLLSDRFSAERPKGSFSTLEIQRTEQGDSAMYLCASSWQGNTGELFFGEGSRLTVL.

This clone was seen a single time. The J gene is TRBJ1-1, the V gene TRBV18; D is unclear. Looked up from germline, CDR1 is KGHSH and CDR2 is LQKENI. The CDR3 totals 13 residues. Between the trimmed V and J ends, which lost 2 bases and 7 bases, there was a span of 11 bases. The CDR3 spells CASSPTRQDEAFF. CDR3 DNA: TGTGCCAGCTCACCAACCAGGCAGGATGAAGCTTTCTTT.

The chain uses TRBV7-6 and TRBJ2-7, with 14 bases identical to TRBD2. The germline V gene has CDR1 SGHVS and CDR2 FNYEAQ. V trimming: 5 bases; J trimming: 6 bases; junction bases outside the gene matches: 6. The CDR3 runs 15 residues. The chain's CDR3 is CASSETSGRGREQYF. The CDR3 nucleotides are TGTGCCAGCAGCGAGACTAGCGGGAGGGGACGCGAGCAGTACTTC.

Here the CDR3 reads CASSTTGTGATEQYF. CDR3 bases: TGTGCCAGTAGTACAACCGGGACAGGGGCTACCGAGCAGTACTTC. The gene calls are TRBV19 and TRBJ2-7, with 10 nucleotides matching TRBD1. Germline CDR1 is LNHDA and CDR2 is SQIVND (reference sequence). The V gene end was trimmed by 4 bases and the J gene end by 6 bases; junction bases not matched to a gene: 9. The CDR3 has 15 residues.

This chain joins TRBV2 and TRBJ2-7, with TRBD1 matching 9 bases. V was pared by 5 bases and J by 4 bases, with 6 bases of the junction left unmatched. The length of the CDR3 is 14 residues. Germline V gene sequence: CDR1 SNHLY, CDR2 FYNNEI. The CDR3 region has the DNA TGTGCCAGCAGTCTCCGGACAGGGGATTACGAGCAGTACTTC. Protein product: CASSLRTGDYEQYF.

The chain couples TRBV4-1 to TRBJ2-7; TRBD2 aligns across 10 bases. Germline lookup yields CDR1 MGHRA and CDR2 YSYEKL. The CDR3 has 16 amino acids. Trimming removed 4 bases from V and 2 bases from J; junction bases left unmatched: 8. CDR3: CASSLSSGSATYEQYF. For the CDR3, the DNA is TGCGCCAGCAGCCTATCTAGCGGGAGCGCCACCTACGAGCAGTACTTC.

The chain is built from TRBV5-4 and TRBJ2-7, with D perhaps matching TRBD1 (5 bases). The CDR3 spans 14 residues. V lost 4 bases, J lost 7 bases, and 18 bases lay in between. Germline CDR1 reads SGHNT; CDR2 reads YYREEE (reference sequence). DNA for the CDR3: TGTGCCAGCAGCCTACACCTAGGGGTCGGTGAGCAGTACTTC. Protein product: CASSLHLGVGEQYF.

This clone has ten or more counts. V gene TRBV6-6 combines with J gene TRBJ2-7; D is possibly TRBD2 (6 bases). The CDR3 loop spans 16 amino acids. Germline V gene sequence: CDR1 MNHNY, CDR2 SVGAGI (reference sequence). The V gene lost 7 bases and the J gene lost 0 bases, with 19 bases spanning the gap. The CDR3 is CASTVAGIGSSYEQYF. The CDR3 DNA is TGTGCCAGCACGGTGGCGGGAATTGGGAGCTCCTACGAGCAGTACTTC.

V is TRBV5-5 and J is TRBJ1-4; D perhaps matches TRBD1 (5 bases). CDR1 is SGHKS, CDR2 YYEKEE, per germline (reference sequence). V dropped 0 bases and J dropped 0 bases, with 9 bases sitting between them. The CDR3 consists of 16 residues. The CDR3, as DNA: TGTGCCAGCAGCTTGGCTGGGGCGTCAACTAATGAAAAACTGTTTTTT. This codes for CASSLAGASTNEKLFF.